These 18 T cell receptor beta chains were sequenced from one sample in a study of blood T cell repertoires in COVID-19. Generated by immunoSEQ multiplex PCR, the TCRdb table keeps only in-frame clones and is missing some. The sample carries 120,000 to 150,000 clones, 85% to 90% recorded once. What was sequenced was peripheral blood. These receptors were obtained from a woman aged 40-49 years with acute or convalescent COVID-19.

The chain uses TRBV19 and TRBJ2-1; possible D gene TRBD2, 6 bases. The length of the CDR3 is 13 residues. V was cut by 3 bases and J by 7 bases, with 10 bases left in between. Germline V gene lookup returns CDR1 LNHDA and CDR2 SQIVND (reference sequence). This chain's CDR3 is CASSIGRGNEQFF. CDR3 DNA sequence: TGTGCCAGTAGTATCGGGCGGGGAAATGAGCAGTTCTTC.

The chain's CDR3 is CASSLSLALFTDTQYF. DNA for the CDR3: TGTGCCAGCAGTTTATCCCTAGCCCTCTTCACAGATACGCAGTATTTT. V usage is TRBV27 and J usage is TRBJ2-3; maybe TRBD2 (5 bases). This CDR3 region has 16 residues. Between the trimmed V and J ends, which lost 0 bases and 2 bases, there was a span of 12 bases. Germline V gene data show CDR1 as MNHEY and CDR2 as SMNVEV (reference sequence).

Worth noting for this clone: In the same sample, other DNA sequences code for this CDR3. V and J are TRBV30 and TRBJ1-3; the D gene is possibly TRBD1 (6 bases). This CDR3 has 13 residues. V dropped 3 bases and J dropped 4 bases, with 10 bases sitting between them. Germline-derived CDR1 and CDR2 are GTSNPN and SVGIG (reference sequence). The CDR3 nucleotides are TGTGCCTGGAGCAGGACAGCGGGAAACACCATATATTTT. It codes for CAWSRTAGNTIYF.

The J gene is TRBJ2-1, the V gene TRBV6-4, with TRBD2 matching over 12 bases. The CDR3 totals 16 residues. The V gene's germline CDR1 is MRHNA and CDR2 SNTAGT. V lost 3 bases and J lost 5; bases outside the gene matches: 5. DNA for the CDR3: TGTGCCAGCAGTGAACTAGCGGGAGGAAGAGACAATGAGCAGTTCTTC. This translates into CASSELAGGRDNEQFF.

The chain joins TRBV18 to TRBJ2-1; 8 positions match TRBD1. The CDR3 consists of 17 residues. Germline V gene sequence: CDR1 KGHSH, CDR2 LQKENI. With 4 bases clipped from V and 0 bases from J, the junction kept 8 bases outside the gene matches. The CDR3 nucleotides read TGTGCCAGCTCACTTCCGGGACAGGTCAACTCCTACAATGAGCAGTTCTTC. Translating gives CASSLPGQVNSYNEQFF.

The CDR3, as DNA: TGTGCCAGCAGTTTTAAGGGGCCAGGGGGTCAGCCCCAGCATTTT. Translated, it gives CASSFKGPGGQPQHF. The genes are TRBV27 and TRBJ1-5, with 7 bases fitting TRBD1. CDR1 MNHEY and CDR2 SMNVEV come from the germline V gene (reference sequence). The CDR3 has 15 residues. V shed 3 bases, J shed 6 bases, and the junction held 8 bases outside the gene matches.

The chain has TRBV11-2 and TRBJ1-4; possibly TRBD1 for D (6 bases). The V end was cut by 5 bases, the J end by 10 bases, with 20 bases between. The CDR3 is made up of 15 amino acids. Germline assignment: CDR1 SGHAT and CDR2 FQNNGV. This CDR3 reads CASSPLAGAQGKLFF. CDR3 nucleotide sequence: TGTGCCAGCAGCCCTCTAGCGGGGGCGCAGGGAAAACTGTTTTTT.

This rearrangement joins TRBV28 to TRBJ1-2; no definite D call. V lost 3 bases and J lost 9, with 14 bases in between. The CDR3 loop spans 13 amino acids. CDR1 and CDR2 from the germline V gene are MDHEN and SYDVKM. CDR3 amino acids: CASSFAGLGSYTF. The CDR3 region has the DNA TGTGCCAGCAGTTTTGCGGGCCTAGGGAGCTACACCTTC.

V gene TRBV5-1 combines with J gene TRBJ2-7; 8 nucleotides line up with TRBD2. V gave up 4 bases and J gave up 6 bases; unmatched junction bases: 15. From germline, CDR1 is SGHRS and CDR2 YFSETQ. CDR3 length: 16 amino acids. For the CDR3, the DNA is TGCGCCAGCAGCCACGAGGGGAGCGGGAGATTCTCCGAGCAGTACTTC. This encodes CASSHEGSGRFSEQYF.

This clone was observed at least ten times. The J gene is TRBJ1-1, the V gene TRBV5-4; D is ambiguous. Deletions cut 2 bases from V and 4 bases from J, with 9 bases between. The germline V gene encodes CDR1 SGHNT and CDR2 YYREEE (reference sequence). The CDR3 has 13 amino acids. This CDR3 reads CASSLEPATEAFF. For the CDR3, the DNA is TGTGCCAGCAGCTTAGAGCCCGCCACTGAAGCTTTCTTT. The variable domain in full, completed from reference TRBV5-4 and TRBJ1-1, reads ETGVTQSPTHLIKTRGQQVTLRCSSQSGHNTVSWYQQALGQGPQFIFQYYREEENGRGNFPPRFSGLQFPNYSSELNVNALELDDSALYLCASSLEPATEAFFGQGTRLTVV.

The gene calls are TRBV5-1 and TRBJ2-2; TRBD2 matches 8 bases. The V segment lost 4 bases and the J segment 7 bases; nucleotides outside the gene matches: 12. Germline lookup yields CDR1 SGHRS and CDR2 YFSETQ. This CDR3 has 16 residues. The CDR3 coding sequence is TGCGCCAGCAGCCCACTGGCGGGGGGCCGGGACGGGGAGCTGTTTTTT. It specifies CASSPLAGGRDGELFF.

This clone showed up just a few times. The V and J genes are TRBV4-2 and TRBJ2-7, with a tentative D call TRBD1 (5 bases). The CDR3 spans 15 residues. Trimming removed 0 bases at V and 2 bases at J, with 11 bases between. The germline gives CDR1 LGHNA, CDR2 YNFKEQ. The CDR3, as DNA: TGTGCCAGCAGCCAAGATCGAGACAGAGCCTACGAGCAGTACTTC. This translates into CASSQDRDRAYEQYF.

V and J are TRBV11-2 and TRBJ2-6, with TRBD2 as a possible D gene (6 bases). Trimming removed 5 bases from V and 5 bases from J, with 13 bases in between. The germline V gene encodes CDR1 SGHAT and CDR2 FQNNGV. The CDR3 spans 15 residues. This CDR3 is CASSLEGARANVLTF. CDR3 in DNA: TGTGCCAGCAGCCTGGAGGGTGCCAGGGCCAACGTCCTGACTTTC.

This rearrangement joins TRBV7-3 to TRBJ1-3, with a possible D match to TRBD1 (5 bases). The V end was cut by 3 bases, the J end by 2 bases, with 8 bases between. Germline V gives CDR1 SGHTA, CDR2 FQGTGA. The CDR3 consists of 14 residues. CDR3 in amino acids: CASSFGGAGNTIYF. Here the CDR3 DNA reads TGTGCCAGCAGCTTTGGAGGGGCTGGAAACACCATATATTTT. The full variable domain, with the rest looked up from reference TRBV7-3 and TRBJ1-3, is GAGVSQTPSNKVTEKGKYVELRCDPISGHTALYWYRQSLGQGPEFLIYFQGTGAADDSGLPNDRFFAVRPEGSVSTLKIQRTERGDSAVYLCASSFGGAGNTIYFGEGSWLTVV.

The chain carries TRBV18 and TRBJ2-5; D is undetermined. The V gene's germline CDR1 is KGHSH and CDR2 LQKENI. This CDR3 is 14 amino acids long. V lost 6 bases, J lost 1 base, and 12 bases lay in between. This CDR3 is CASSPPRSQETQYF. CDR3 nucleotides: TGTGCCAGCTCCCCCCCACGGAGCCAAGAGACCCAGTACTTC.

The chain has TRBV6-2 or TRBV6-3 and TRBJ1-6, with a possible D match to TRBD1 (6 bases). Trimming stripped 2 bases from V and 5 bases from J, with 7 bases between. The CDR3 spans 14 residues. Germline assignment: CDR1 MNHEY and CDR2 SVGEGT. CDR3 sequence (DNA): TGTGCCAGCAGTTACGGACAGCATAATTCACCCCTCCACTTT. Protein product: CASSYGQHNSPLHF.

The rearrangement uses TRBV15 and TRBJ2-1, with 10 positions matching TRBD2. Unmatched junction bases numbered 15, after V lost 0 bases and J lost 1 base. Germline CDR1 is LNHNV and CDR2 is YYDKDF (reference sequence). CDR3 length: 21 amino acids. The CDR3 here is CATSRDPRSLAGAGSYNEQFF. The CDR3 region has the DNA TGTGCCACCAGCAGAGACCCCCGGAGTCTAGCGGGAGCGGGTTCCTACAATGAGCAGTTCTTC.

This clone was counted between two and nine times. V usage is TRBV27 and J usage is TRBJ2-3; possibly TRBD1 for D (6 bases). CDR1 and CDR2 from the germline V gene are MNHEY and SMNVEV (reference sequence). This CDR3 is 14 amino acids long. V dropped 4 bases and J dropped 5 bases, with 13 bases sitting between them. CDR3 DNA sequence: TGTGCCAGCAGTTCCTTATTACAGGGAGATACGCAGTATTTT. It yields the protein CASSSLLQGDTQYF.